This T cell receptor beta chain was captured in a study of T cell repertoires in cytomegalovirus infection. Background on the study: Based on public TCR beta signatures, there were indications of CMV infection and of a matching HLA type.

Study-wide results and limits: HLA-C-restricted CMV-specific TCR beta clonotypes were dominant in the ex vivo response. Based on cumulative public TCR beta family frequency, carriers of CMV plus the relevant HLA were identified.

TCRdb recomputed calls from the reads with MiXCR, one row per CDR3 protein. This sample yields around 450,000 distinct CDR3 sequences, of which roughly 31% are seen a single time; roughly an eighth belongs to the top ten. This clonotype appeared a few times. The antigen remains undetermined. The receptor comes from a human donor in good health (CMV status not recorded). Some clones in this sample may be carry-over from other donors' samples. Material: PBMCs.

The DNA for the CDR3 is TGTGCTAGTGGCGGACAGGGTAACTATGGCTACACCTTC. Encoded protein: CASGGQGNYGYTF. The chain employs TRBV12-5 and TRBJ1-2; 8 nucleotides line up with TRBD1. V dropped 6 bases and J dropped 1; count of bases not matched to a gene: 1. Per germline, CDR1 LGHNT and CDR2 FRNRAP. This CDR3 contains 13 residues.